Given below is one T cell receptor (beta chain) in context. In the original analysis: For nucleated cells, counts were estimated from reference gene primer amplification. The assay was immunoSEQ multiplex PCR, and TCRdb's table has in-frame clones only and misses some. V and J calls and clone size are as listed in that table; D and trimming were resolved from the DNA. The table includes about 35,000 clones, 78% detected once. This entry is derived from a study of blood T cell repertoires in COVID-19. Whole-study context: Material from acute and convalescent COVID-19 was sourced from the United States, Italy and Spain. Sources were T cells, B-cell-depleted T cells, or PBMCs; the material itself was cDNA or gDNA.

CDR1 and CDR2 (germline): SQVTM, ANQGSEA. The CDR3 runs to 12 residues. V was cut by 2 bases and J by 7 bases, with 11 bases left in between. This clonotype was obtained from a man at least 80 years old with acute or convalescent COVID-19. The rearrangement uses TRBV29-1 and TRBJ1-2; D is perhaps TRBD1 (5 bases). Sequencing used peripheral blood. The CDR3 DNA reads TGCAGCGTTGAACCCGTTAGGGGTGGCTACACCTTC. This translates into CSVEPVRGGYTF. Filled out from reference TRBV29-1 and TRBJ1-2, the complete variable domain reads SAVISQKPSRDICQRGTSLTIQCQVDSQVTMMFWYRQQPGQSLTLIATANQGSEATYESGFVIDKFPISRPNLTFSTLTVSNMSPEDSSIYLCSVEPVRGGYTFGSGTRLTVV.